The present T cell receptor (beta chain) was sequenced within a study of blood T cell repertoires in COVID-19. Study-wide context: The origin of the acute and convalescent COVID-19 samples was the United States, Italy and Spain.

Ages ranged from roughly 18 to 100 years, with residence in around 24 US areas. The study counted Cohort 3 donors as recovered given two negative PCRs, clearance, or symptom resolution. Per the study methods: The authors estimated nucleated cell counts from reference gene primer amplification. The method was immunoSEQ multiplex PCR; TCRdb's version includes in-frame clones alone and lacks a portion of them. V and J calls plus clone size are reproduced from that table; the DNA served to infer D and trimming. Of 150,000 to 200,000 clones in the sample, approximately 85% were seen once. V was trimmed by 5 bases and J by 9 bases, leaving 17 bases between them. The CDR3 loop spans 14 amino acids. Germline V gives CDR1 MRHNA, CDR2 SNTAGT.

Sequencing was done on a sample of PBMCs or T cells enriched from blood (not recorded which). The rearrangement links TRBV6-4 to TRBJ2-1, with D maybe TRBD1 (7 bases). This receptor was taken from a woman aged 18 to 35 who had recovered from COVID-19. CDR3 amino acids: CASSQTGDSSEQFF. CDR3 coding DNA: TGTGCCAGCAGTCAAACGGGGGACAGCAGTGAGCAGTTCTTC.